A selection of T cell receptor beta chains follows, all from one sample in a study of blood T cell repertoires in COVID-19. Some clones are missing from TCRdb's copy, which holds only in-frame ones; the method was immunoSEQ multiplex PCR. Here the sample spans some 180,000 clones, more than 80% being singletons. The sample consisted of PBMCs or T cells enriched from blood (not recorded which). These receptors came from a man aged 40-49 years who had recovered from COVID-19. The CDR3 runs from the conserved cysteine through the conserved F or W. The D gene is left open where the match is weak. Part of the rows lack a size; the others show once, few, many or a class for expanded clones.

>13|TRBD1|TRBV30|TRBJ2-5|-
TGTGCCTGGAGTACAGGGGGCACGGAGACCCAGTACTTC
CAWSTGGTETQYF
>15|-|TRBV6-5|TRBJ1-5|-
TGTGCCAGCAGTTACTCGACGGGGGGCGGTCAGCCCCAGCATTTT
CASSYSTGGGQPQHF
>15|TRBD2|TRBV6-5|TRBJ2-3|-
TGTGCCAGCTCCCCGCTAGCGGGAGGGACAGATACGCAGTATTTT
CASSPLAGGTDTQYF
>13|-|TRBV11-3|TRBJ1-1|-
TGTGCCAGCATAAGGGCGGGAAACACTGAAGCTTTCTTT
CASIRAGNTEAFF
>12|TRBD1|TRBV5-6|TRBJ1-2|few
TGTGCCAGCAGCTGGGCGACAGGGAGCTACACCTTC
CASSWATGSYTF
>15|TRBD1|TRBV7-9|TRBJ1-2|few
TGTGCCAGCAGCTTATCGAGGACAGGAGGACAGGGCTACACCTTC
CASSLSRTGGQGYTF
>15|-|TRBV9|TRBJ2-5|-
TGTGCCAGCAGCGCCCCCAGCGCCCAGGGTGAGACCCAGTACTTC
CASSAPSAQGETQYF
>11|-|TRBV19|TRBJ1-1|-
TGTGCCAGTAGCGGGAGGGCTGAAGCTTTCTTT
CASSGRAEAFF
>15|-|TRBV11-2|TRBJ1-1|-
TGTGCCAGCAGCCCCCGCGGGGGGGGGAGCACTGAAGCTTTCTTT
CASSPRGGGSTEAFF
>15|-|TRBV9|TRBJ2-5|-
TGTGCCAGCAGCCCACATGAACAGTTCCAAGAGACCCAGTACTTC
CASSPHEQFQETQYF